One and the same sample provided the 9 T cell receptor beta chains below, sequenced in a study of T cells in Graves' hyperthyroidism and ophthalmopathy. From RNA transcripts, TCR beta CDR3 regions were amplified. HTBI primers were employed in a first-round RT-PCR of the TCR CDR3. TCRdb redid the calling of the multiplex PCR reads with MiXCR, one entry per CDR3 protein. There are a few hundred thousand distinct CDR3 sequences in the sample; just over 45% occur only once, and about 8.3% lies in the top ten. Source material: peripheral blood or thyroid tissue (not recorded which). All receptors come from a woman aged 18-29 years with Graves' hyperthyroidism.

This clonotype was observed a few times. V and J are TRBV7-3 and TRBJ2-7; D is unclear. V was pared by 0 bases and J by 7 bases, with 10 bases between. CDR1 and CDR2 (germline): SGHTA, FQGTGA. The CDR3 is 13 residues long. The CDR3 spells CASSLTAGREQYF. For the CDR3, the DNA is TGTGCCAGCAGCTTAACCGCTGGACGGGAGCAGTACTTC.

As DNA, the CDR3 is TGTGCCAGCAGTGAACTAGCGGGAGGGACCTACGAGCAGTACTTC. The encoded protein is CASSELAGGTYEQYF. V usage is TRBV2 and J usage is TRBJ2-7; 12 nucleotides align to TRBD2. The CDR3 length is 15 residues. Germline-derived CDR1 and CDR2 are SNHLY and FYNNEI. V lost 2 bases, J lost 2 bases, and 1 base stayed unmatched.

V and J are TRBV6-5 and TRBJ1-4; a possible D gene is TRBD1 (6 bases). Germline V gives CDR1 MNHEY, CDR2 SVGAGI. The CDR3 has 16 amino acids. V was clipped by 5 bases and J by 2 bases, with 15 bases between them. The CDR3 protein is CASSNRAGATNEKLFF. The CDR3 DNA reads as TGTGCCAGCAGTAACAGGGCCGGGGCGACTAATGAAAAACTGTTTTTT.

V usage is TRBV29-1 and J usage is TRBJ1-2; TRBD1 aligns across 7 bases. Germline V gene sequence: CDR1 SQVTM, CDR2 ANQGSEA. This CDR3 region has 14 residues. The CDR3 spells CRPRQGENYYGYTF. The CDR3 DNA reads TGCAGACCGCGACAGGGAGAAAACTACTATGGCTACACCTTC. Based on the CDR3 plus reference TRBV29-1 and TRBJ1-2, the full variable domain is SAVISQKPSRDICQRGTSLTIQCQVDSQVTMMFWYRQQPGQSLTLIATANQGSEATYESGFVIDKFPISRPNLTFSTLTVSNMSPEDSSIYLCRPRQGENYYGYTFGSGTRLTVV.

This clonotype was seen at least ten times. The V and J genes are TRBV7-8 and TRBJ1-1, with a tentative D call TRBD1 (5 bases). The CDR3 runs to 14 residues. The ends were cut back, 0 bases at V and 3 bases at J, with 8 bases in the middle. Looked up from germline, CDR1 is SGHVS and CDR2 is FQNEAQ. The CDR3 sequence: CASSLAEGYTEAFF. In DNA form, the CDR3 reads TGTGCCAGCAGCTTAGCGGAGGGGTACACTGAAGCTTTCTTT.

This clonotype was seen many times. The gene calls are TRBV4-1 and TRBJ1-6; the match to TRBD1 covers 12 bases. Germline V gene data show CDR1 as MGHRA and CDR2 as YSYEKL. J was trimmed by 10 bases and V by 3 bases; bases with no gene match: 10. This CDR3 has 17 amino acids. Written as DNA, the CDR3 is TGCGCCAGCAGCCAGACGGCCGGGACAGGGGGCAAATCACCCCTCCACTTT. Its translation: CASSQTAGTGGKSPLHF.

The chain recombines TRBV7-3 with TRBJ2-7, with 8 bases lining up with TRBD1. The CDR3 contains 15 residues. J lost 5 bases, V lost 5 bases, and 11 bases had no gene match. Germline-derived CDR1 and CDR2 are SGHTA and FQGTGA. The CDR3 is CASSASGGRGDEQYF. In nucleotides, the CDR3 is TGTGCCAGCAGCGCATCAGGGGGCAGGGGAGACGAGCAGTACTTC. Full variable domain (outside the CDR3, taken from reference TRBV7-3 and TRBJ2-7): GAGVSQTPSNKVTEKGKYVELRCDPISGHTALYWYRQSLGQGPEFLIYFQGTGAADDSGLPNDRFFAVRPEGSVSTLKIQRTERGDSAVYLCASSASGGRGDEQYFGPGTRLTVT.

In the case of this clonotype: Just one base apart from a much larger clone, this may be a read error. No conserved phenylalanine or tryptophan ends this CDR3, so it is likely a read error. V gene TRBV12-5 combines with J gene TRBJ1-2; tentative D call: TRBD1 (6 bases). Deletions cut 5 bases from V and 8 bases from J, with 15 bases between. The CDR3 covers 13 residues. Germline CDR1 is LGHNT and CDR2 is FRNRAP. Here the CDR3 reads CASGIGQLAGYTL. CDR3 sequence (DNA): TGTGCTAGTGGTATAGGACAGCTGGCGGGCTACACCCTC.

This clonotype appeared many times. This rearrangement joins TRBV29-1 to TRBJ2-7; 7 bases line up with TRBD1. Trimming removed 5 bases from V and 3 bases from J; junction bases left unmatched: 13. Germline V CDR1 and CDR2: SQVTM, ANQGSEA. This CDR3 has 15 residues. The CDR3 protein is CSVTGAPPKDYEQYF. The DNA of the CDR3 is TGCAGCGTTACAGGGGCACCACCAAAGGACTACGAGCAGTACTTC.